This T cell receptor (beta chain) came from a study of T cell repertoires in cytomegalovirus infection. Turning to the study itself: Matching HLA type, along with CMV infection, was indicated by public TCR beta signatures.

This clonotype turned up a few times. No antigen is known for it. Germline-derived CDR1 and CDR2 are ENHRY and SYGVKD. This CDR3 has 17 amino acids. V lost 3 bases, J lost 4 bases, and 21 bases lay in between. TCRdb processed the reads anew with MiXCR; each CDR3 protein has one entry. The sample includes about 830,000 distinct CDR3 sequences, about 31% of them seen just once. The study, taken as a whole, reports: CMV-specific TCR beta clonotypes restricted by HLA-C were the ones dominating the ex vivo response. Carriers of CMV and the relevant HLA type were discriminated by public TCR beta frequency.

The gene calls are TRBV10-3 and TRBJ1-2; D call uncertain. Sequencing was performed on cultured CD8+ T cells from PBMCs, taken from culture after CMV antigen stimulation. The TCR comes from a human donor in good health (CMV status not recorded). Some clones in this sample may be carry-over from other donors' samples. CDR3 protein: CAISEHLGAFEVYGYTF. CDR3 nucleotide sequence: TGTGCCATCAGTGAACACCTTGGAGCGTTTGAGGTCTATGGCTACACCTTC.